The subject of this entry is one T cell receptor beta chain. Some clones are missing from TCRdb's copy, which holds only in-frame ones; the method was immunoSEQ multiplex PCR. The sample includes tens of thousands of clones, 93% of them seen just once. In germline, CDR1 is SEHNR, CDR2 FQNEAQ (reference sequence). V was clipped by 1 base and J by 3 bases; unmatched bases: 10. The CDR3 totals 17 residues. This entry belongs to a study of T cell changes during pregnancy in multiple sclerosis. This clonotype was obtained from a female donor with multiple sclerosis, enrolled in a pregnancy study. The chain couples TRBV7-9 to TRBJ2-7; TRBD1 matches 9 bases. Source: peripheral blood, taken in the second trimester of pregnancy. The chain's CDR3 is CASSLGGPGQGNYEQYF. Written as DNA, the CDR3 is TGTGCCAGCAGCTTAGGGGGTCCGGGACAGGGTAACTACGAGCAGTACTTC.